The text below deals with one T cell receptor (beta chain). Germline CDR1 is SGHAT and CDR2 is FQNNGV. The CDR3 runs to 16 residues. Trimming cost V 5 bases and J 0 bases; bases outside gene matches: 3. Per the authors' pipeline: From reference gene primer amplification, estimates of nucleated cell counts were derived. Profiled with immunoSEQ multiplex PCR; TCRdb holds only in-frame clones, not every one. The D gene and trimming were derived from the DNA, and the V and J assignments and clone size from that table. The profile covers fewer than 200,000 clones, with roughly 75% appearing a single time and around 6.3% taken by the ten largest. The sample belongs to a study of blood T cell repertoires in COVID-19. At the level of the study: COVID-19 samples from acute and convalescent phases originated in the United States, Italy and Spain. Nucleic acid was either cDNA or gDNA, and it came from T cells, B-cell-depleted T cells, or PBMCs.

The sequence was obtained from a man aged 65 to 85 with active or convalescent COVID-19. Material: peripheral blood. The V gene is TRBV11-2, the J gene TRBJ2-2, with 10 positions matching TRBD2. The CDR3 region has the DNA TGTGCCAGCAGCACGACTAGCGGGTCGAACACCGGGGAGCTGTTTTTT. Translation: CASSTTSGSNTGELFF.